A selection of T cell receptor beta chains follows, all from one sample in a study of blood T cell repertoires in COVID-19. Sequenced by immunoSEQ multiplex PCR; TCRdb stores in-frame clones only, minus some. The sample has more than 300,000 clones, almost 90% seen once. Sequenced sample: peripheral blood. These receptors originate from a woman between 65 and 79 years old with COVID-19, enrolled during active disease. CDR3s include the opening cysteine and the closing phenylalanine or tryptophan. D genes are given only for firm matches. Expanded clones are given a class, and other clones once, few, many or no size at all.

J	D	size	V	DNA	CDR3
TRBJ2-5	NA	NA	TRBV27	TGTGCCAGCAGTTTATCCAGACAAGAGACCCAGTACTTC	CASSLSRQETQYF
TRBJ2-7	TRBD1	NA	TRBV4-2	TGTGCCAGCAGCCAAGGACAGGGGGACTACGAGCAGTACTTC	CASSQGQGDYEQYF
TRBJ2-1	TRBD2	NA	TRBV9	TGTGCCAGCAGCGCAAGCGGGGGCGATACCGTATACAATGAGCAGTTCTTC	CASSASGGDTVYNEQFF
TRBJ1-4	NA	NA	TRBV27	TGTGCCAGCAGTTTCGGCCAGGGTAATGAAAAACTGTTTTTT	CASSFGQGNEKLFF
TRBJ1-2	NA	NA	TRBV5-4	TGTGCCAGCAGCTTGAAAGGGGACTATGGCTACACCTTC	CASSLKGDYGYTF
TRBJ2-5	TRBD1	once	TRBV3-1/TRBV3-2	TGTGCCAGCAGCCACGATGTACGGACAGGGTATGTCGGTACGGAGACCCAGTACTTC	CASSHDVRTGYVGTETQYF
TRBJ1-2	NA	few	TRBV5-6	TGTGCCAGCAGCATTATACACGTTTACCAAGGCTACACCTTC	CASSIIHVYQGYTF
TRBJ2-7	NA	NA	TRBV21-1	TGTGCCAGCAGCAAAGGGCGGGGGGCCACCTACGAGCAGTACTTC	CASSKGRGATYEQYF
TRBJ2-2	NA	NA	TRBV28	TGTGCCAGCAATAGGCAGGGCGTCACCGGGGAGCTGTTTTTT	CASNRQGVTGELFF
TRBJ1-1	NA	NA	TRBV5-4	TGTGCCAGCAGCTTGAGGTTGCGGGGGAACACTGAAGCTTTCTTT	CASSLRLRGNTEAFF
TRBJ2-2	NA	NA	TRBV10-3	TGTGCCATCAAACCGGTCCCGAACACCGGGGAGCTGTTTTTT	CAIKPVPNTGELFF
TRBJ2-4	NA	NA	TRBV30	TGTGCCTGGAGTGTAAGCGGTCTATCGACGGACATTCAGTACTTC	CAWSVSGLSTDIQYF
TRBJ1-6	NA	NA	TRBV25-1	TGTGCCAGCAGCAGGAGGAATTCACCCCTCCACTTT	CASSRRNSPLHF
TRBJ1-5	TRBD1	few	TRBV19	TGTGCCAGTAGTTTGACAGGGGGTGGGCAGCCCCAGCATTTT	CASSLTGGGQPQHF
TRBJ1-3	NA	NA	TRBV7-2	TGTGCCAGCAGCTTAGTTGGGGGCAACTCTGGAAACACCATATATTTT	CASSLVGGNSGNTIYF
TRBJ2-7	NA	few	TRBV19	TGTGCCAGTAGTATTTCCCAGGGGATGGGCGAGCAGTACTTC	CASSISQGMGEQYF